This T cell receptor beta chain was identified in a study of kidney transplant recipient with SARS-CoV-2 infection. In its sample, this clonotype was seen many times. The CDR3 loop spans 16 amino acids. Germline V gives CDR1 SGHRS, CDR2 YFSETQ. V lost 1 base and J lost 0, with 14 bases in between. Via MiXCR, TCRdb re-called the reads, giving one row per CDR3 protein. The sample yields roughly 230,000 distinct CDR3 sequences, more than 25% seen once. Sequences were derived from a blood sample, sampled at baseline and between days 110 and 120 from a kidney transplant recipient. The chain recombines TRBV5-1 with TRBJ2-7; D is perhaps TRBD2 (5 bases). The clonotype comes from a male patient aged 25-45 years who had COVID-19 and was a kidney transplant recipient. Some T cells may be the graft donor's. The DNA for the CDR3 is TGCGCCAGCAGCTTGTCACCAGCGGAGATCTCCTACGAGCAGTACTTC. It encodes CASSLSPAEISYEQYF.